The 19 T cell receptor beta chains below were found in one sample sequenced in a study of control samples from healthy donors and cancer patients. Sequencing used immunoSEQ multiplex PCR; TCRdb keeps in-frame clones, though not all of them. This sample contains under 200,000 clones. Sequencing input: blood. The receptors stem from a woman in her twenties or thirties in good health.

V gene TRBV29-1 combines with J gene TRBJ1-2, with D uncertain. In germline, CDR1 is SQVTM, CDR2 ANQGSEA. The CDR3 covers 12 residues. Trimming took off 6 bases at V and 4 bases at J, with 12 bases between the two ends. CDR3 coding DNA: TGCAGCGTCGGACTCAACACCTATGGCTACACCTTC. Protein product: CSVGLNTYGYTF.

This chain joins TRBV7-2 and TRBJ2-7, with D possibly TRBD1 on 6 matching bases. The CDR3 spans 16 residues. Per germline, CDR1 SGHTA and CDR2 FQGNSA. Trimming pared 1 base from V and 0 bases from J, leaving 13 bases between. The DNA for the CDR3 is TGTGCCAGCAGCTTAGGGCAGGGGTCGAGCTCCTACGAGCAGTACTTC. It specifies CASSLGQGSSSYEQYF.

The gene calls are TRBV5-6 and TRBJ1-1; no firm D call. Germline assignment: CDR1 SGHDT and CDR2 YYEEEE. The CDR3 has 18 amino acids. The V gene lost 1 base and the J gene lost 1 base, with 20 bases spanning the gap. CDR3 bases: TGTGCCAGCAGCTTGAAGAGTATAAGTCCAAGAGCGAACACTGAAGCTTTCTTT. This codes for CASSLKSISPRANTEAFF.

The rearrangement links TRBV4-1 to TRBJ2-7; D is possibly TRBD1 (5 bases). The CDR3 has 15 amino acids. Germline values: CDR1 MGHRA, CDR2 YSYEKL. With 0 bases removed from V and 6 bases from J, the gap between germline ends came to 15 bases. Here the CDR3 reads CASSQESLRVGEQYF. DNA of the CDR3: TGCGCCAGCAGCCAAGAGAGTCTCAGGGTAGGCGAGCAGTACTTC.

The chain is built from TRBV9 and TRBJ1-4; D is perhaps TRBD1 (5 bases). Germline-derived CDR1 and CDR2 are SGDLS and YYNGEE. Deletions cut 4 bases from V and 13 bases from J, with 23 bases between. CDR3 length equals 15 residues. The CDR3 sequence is CASSPSRLGGGVLFF. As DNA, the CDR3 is TGTGCCAGCAGCCCAAGTCGGCTTGGGGGGGGAGTACTGTTTTTT.

Here the CDR3 DNA reads TGTGCCTGGCAATTTTTGGACAGCCGTAATGAAAAACTGTTTTTT. Amino acid sequence: CAWQFLDSRNEKLFF. V usage is TRBV30 and J usage is TRBJ1-4, with D perhaps matching TRBD1 (6 bases). CDR1 is GTSNPN, CDR2 SVGIG, per germline (reference sequence). The V gene lost 5 bases and the J gene lost 4 bases, with 17 bases spanning the gap. The CDR3 is 15 amino acids. The variable domain in full, with the rest retrieved from reference TRBV30 and TRBJ1-4, is SQTIHQWPATLVQPVGSPLSLECTVEGTSNPNLYWYRQAAGRGLQLLFYSVGIGQISSEVPQNLSASRPQDRQFILSSKKLLLSDSGFYLCAWQFLDSRNEKLFFGSGTQLSVL.

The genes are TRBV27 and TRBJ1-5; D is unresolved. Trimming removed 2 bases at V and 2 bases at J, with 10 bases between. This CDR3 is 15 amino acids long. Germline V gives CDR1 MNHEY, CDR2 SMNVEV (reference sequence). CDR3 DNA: TGTGCCAGCAGTTTAGGCCCCGGGGGCAATCAGCCCCAGCATTTT. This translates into CASSLGPGGNQPQHF.

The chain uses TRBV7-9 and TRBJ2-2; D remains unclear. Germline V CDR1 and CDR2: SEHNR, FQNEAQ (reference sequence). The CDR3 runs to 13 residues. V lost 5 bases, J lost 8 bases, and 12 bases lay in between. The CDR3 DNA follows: TGTGCCAGCAGCCTAGATGTGACAGGGGAGCTGTTTTTT. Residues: CASSLDVTGELFF. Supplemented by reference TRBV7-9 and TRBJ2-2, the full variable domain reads DTGVSQNPRHKITKRGQNVTFRCDPISEHNRLYWYRQTLGQGPEFLTYFQNEAQLEKSRLLSDRFSAERPKGSFSTLEIQRTEQGDSAMYLCASSLDVTGELFFGEGSRLTVL.

CDR3 protein: CSVEGTPSGGPRAYQETQYF. As DNA, the CDR3 is TGCAGCGTTGAAGGTACCCCCAGCGGGGGCCCGAGGGCGTACCAAGAGACCCAGTACTTC. The rearrangement links TRBV29-1 to TRBJ2-5; 8 bases are shared with TRBD2. This CDR3 comprises 20 residues. The V gene's germline CDR1 is SQVTM and CDR2 ANQGSEA. V lost 1 base to trimming and J lost 0 bases; unmatched junction nucleotides: 19.

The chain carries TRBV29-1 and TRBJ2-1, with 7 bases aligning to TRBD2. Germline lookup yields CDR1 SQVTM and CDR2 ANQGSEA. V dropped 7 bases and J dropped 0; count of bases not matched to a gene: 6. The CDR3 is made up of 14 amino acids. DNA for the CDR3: TGCAGCGGCTCTCAGCGGGGCTCCTACAATGAGCAGTTCTTC. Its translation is CSGSQRGSYNEQFF.

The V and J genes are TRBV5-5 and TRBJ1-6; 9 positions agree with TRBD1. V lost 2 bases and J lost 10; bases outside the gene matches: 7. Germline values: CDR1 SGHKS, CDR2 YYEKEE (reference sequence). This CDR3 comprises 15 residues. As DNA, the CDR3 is TGTGCCAGCAGCTTCTATGACGGACAGGGGTCACCCCTCCACTTT. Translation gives CASSFYDGQGSPLHF. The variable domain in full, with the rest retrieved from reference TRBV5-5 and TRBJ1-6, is DAGVTQSPTHLIKTRGQQVTLRCSPISGHKSVSWYQQVLGQGPQFIFQYYEKEERGRGNFPDRFSARQFPNYSSELNVNALLLGDSALYLCASSFYDGQGSPLHFGNGTRLTVT.

The CDR3 DNA reads as TGTGCCACCAGTGAACGGGAGACCCAGTACTTC. This gives the protein CATSERETQYF. V is TRBV24-1 and J is TRBJ2-5; D call uncertain. The CDR3 is made up of 11 amino acids. Trimming removed 4 bases at V and 5 bases at J, with 4 bases between. The germline CDR1 and CDR2 sequences are KGHDR and SFDVKD.

The chain's CDR3 is CASSYELAKNIQYF. The DNA for the CDR3 is TGTGCCAGCAGTTACGAACTAGCCAAAAACATTCAGTACTTC. The rearrangement joins TRBV6-5 to TRBJ2-4; D is uncertain. Trimming stripped 2 bases from V and 0 bases from J, with 5 bases between. The CDR3 runs to 14 residues. Germline values: CDR1 MNHEY, CDR2 SVGAGI.

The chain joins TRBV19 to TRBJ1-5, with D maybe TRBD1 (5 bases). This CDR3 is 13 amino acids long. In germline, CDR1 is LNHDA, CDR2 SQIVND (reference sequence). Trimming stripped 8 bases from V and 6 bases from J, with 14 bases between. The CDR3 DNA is TGTGCCAGTGGAGGGGTGGCGGGTCAGCCCCAGCATTTT. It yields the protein CASGGVAGQPQHF. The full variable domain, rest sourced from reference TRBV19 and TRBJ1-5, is DGGITQSPKYLFRKEGQNVTLSCEQNLNHDAMYWYRQDPGQGLRLIYYSQIVNDFQKGDIAEGYSVSREKKESFPLTVTSAQKNPTAFYLCASGGVAGQPQHFGDGTRLSIL.

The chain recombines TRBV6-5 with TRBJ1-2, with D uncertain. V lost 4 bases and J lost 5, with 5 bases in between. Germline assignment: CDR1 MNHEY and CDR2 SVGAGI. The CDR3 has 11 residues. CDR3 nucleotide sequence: TGTGCCAGCAGTTCCGGATATGGCTACACCTTC. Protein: CASSSGYGYTF.

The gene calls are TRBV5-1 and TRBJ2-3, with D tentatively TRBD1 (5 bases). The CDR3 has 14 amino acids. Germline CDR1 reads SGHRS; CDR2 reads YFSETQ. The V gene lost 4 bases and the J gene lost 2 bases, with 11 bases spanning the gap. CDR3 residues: CASSIGQTTDTQYF. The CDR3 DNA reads TGCGCCAGCAGCATAGGACAAACCACAGATACGCAGTATTTT.

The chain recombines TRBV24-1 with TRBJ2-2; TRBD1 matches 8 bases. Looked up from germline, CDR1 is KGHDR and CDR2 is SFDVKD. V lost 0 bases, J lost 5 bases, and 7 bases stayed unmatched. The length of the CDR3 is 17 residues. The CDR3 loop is CATSDLPGTGGTGELFF. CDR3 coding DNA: TGTGCCACCAGTGATTTGCCCGGGACAGGTGGAACCGGGGAGCTGTTTTTT.

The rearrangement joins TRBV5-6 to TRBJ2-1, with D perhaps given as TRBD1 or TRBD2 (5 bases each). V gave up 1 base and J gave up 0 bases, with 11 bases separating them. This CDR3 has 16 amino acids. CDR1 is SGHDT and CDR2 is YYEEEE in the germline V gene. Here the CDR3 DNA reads TGTGCCAGCAGCTTGCTGGGACCGAGCTCCTACAATGAGCAGTTCTTC. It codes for CASSLLGPSSYNEQFF.

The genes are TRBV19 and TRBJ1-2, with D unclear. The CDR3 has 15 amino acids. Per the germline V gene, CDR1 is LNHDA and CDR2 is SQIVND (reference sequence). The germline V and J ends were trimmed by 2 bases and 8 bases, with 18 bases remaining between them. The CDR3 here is CASSIKAGGFGGYTF. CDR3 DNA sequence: TGTGCCAGTAGTATAAAAGCGGGTGGGTTCGGCGGCTACACCTTC.